This TCR beta chain derives from a study of T cells in Graves' hyperthyroidism and ophthalmopathy. As for this clonotype: Its antigen is unknown. The junction departs from the called germline gene at one end, perhaps through a read error.

CDR1 MNHNY and CDR2 SVGAGI come from the germline V gene (reference sequence). This CDR3 has 9 amino acids. There were TCR beta CDR3 regions amplified from RNA transcripts. First-round RT-PCR of the TCR CDR3 relied on the HTBI primer set. Using its own MiXCR run on the multiplex PCR reads, TCRdb lists one record per CDR3 protein. The sample yields about 570,000 distinct CDR3 sequences, around 46% seen once. The study, taken as a whole, reports: Most thyroid clonotypes with frequency above 0.001 were detected in blood.

The clonotype comes from an adult woman with Graves' disease, either hyperthyroidism or ophthalmopathy (not recorded which). The chain recombines TRBV6-6 with TRBJ1-6; TRBD1 might be the D (5 bases). What was sequenced was peripheral blood or thyroid tissue (not recorded which). Here the CDR3 reads CASTGTPRF. The DNA of the CDR3 is TGTGCCAGCACCGGGACCCCCCGCTTT.